These 2 T cell receptor beta chains came from one sample sequenced in a study of CD8 T cells in Susac syndrome. RNA, at about 0.45 to 1 ug, was reverse transcribed with random hexamers. TCRdb re-derived calls from the immunoSEQ multiplex PCR reads in MiXCR, one entry per CDR3 protein. The sample has about 200,000 distinct CDR3 sequences, roughly 94% seen once; the top ten hold approximately 0.094%. The specimen sequenced was CD4+ T cells from PBMCs. Source of these receptors: a human donor in good health.

This rearrangement joins TRBV3-1 to TRBJ1-2; D gene uncertain. CDR3 size: 16 residues. Germline CDR1 reads LGHDT; CDR2 reads YNNKEL (reference sequence). Trimming left V 1 base short and J 3 bases short, with 15 bases between. CDR3 amino acids: CASSQGGQDDYYGYTF. CDR3 bases: TGTGCCAGCAGCCAAGGCGGCCAGGACGATTACTATGGCTACACCTTC.

This rearrangement joins TRBV20-1 to TRBJ1-5; D gene uncertain. CDR1 and CDR2 from the germline V gene are DFQATT and SNEGSKA (reference sequence). The ends were cut back, 1 base at V and 4 bases at J, with 11 bases in the middle. The CDR3 is made up of 14 amino acids. DNA of the CDR3: TGCAGTGCTAGAGTCGATGCGGGGAATCAGCCCCAGCATTTT. This gives the protein CSARVDAGNQPQHF.